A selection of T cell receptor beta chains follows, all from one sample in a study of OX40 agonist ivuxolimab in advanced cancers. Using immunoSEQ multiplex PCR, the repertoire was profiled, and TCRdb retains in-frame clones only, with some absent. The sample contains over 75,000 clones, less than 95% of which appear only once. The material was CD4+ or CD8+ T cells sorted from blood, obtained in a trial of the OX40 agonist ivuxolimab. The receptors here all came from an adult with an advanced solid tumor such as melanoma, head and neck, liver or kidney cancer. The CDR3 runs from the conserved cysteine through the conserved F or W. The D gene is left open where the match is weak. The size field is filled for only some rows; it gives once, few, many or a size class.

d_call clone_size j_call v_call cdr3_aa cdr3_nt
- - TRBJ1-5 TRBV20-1 CSGGFNQPQHF TGCAGTGGGGGTTTCAATCAGCCCCAGCATTTT
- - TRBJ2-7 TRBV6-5 CASRDWGGRSYEQYF TGTGCCAGCAGGGACTGGGGCGGTCGGTCCTACGAGCAGTACTTC
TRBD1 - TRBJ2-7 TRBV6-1 CASSVRQGAYEQYF TGTGCCAGCAGTGTCCGACAGGGGGCCTACGAGCAGTACTTC
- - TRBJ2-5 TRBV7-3 CASSPLEGETQYF TGTGCCAGCAGCCCCCTAGAGGGAGAGACCCAGTACTTC
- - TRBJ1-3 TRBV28 CASSRRGNTIYF TGTGCCAGCAGTCGCCGCGGAAACACCATATATTTT
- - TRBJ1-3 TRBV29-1 CSVADGASGNTIYF TGCAGCGTTGCTGACGGGGCCTCTGGAAACACCATATATTTT
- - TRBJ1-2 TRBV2 CASIGPNGYTF TGTGCCAGCATTGGACCGAATGGCTACACCTTC
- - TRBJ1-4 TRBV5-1 CASSLGGRTSSSNEKLFF TGCGCCAGCAGCTTGGGAGGTCGGACATCAAGCTCCAATGAAAAACTGTTTTTT
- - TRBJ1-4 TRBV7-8 CASSLFLLGASNEKLFF TGTGCCAGCAGCTTATTTCTCCTGGGGGCGTCAAATGAAAAACTGTTTTTT
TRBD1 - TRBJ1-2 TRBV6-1 CASSDYAGGLNYGYTF TGTGCCAGCAGTGACTACGCAGGGGGGTTAAACTATGGCTACACCTTC
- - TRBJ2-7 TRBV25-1 CASSEWGPEQYF TGTGCCAGCAGTGAATGGGGTCCCGAGCAGTACTTC
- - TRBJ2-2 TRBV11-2 CASSLEAYRTGELFF TGTGCCAGCAGCTTAGAGGCATACCGCACCGGGGAGCTGTTTTTT
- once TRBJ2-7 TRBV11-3 CASSLGRLHEQYF TGTGCCAGCAGCTTGGGCCGACTCCACGAGCAGTACTTC
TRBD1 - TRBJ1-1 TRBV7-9 CASSLGTGFSTEAFF TGTGCCAGCAGCTTAGGGACAGGGTTTAGCACTGAAGCTTTCTTT
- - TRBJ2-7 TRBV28 CATLPREQYF TGTGCCACCCTCCCGAGAGAGCAGTACTTC